This passage covers 18 T cell receptor beta chains from one sample sequenced in a study of blood T cell repertoires in COVID-19. This table comes from immunoSEQ multiplex PCR, and its TCRdb copy is limited to in-frame clones, with some not included. This repertoire shows more than 350,000 clones, about 87% found once; its top ten account for 10%. The sample taken for sequencing was PBMCs or T cells enriched from blood (not recorded which). The receptors come from a woman aged 50 to 60 who had recovered from COVID-19.

The gene calls are TRBV5-5 and TRBJ1-1; TRBD1 is a possible D gene (6 bases). The germline V gene encodes CDR1 SGHKS and CDR2 YYEKEE (reference sequence). With 3 bases removed from V and 4 bases from J, the gap between germline ends came to 10 bases. This CDR3 contains 13 residues. The CDR3 DNA sequence: TGTGCCAGCAGCTGGACAGAGACCACTGAAGCTTTCTTT. It encodes CASSWTETTEAFF.

This clone has just one count. The sample carries other DNA sequences with the same CDR3. This chain connects TRBV2 to TRBJ1-2; D might be TRBD1 (5 bases). The ends were cut back, 4 bases at V and 3 bases at J, with 9 bases in the middle. The CDR3 covers 13 residues. Germline-derived CDR1 and CDR2 are SNHLY and FYNNEI. The DNA for the CDR3 is TGTGCCAGCAGTGGGCAGGGCGACTATGGCTACACCTTC. It translates to CASSGQGDYGYTF.

V is TRBV3-1 (or the pseudogene TRBV3-2) and J is TRBJ1-1; D gene ambiguous. Germline values: CDR1 LGHDT, CDR2 YNNKEL (reference sequence). The germline V and J ends were trimmed by 0 bases and 8 bases, with 10 bases remaining between them. The CDR3 runs to 13 residues. This CDR3 is CASSQDATGEAFF. For the CDR3, the DNA is TGTGCCAGCAGCCAAGACGCGACCGGGGAAGCTTTCTTT.

The chain recombines TRBV7-2 with TRBJ2-3; D uncertain. Trimming cost V 4 bases and J 4 bases, with 12 bases left between them. Germline V CDR1 and CDR2: SGHTA, FQGNSA. The CDR3 is made up of 14 amino acids. The CDR3 protein is CASSSPGGADTQYF. As DNA, the CDR3 is TGTGCCAGCAGCTCCCCGGGTGGCGCAGATACGCAGTATTTT.

This chain uses TRBV12-3 or TRBV12-4 with TRBJ2-1; TRBD2 is a possible D gene (5 bases). There are 13 residues in the CDR3. V lost 2 bases, J lost 7 bases, and 9 bases lay in between. The CDR3 region has the DNA TGTGCCAGCAGTTTACCACTAGTGAATGAGCAGTTCTTC. This sequence encodes CASSLPLVNEQFF.

This sequence joins TRBV6-5 and TRBJ1-1; D is unclear. Germline CDR1 MNHEY, CDR2 SVGAGI. This CDR3 contains 15 residues. The germline V and J ends were trimmed by 0 bases and 0 bases, with 8 bases remaining between them. The CDR3 loop is CASSYSALMNTEAFF. DNA of the CDR3: TGTGCCAGCAGTTACTCAGCGCTTATGAACACTGAAGCTTTCTTT.

The V and J genes are TRBV18 and TRBJ1-3, with 7 positions matching TRBD1. This CDR3 has 15 amino acids. After removal of 2 bases from V and 7 bases from J, the junction contained 8 bases not matched to a gene. Per the germline V gene, CDR1 is KGHSH and CDR2 is LQKENI. In nucleotides, the CDR3 is TGTGCCAGCTCACCAGAGGAAGAGGGGGCGAACACCATATATTTT. This translates into CASSPEEEGANTIYF. Drawing the rest from reference TRBV18 and TRBJ1-3, the complete variable domain is NAGVMQNPRHLVRRRGQEARLRCSPMKGHSHVYWYRQLPEEGLKFMVYLQKENIIDESGMPKERFSAEFPKEGPSILRIQQVVRGDSAAYFCASSPEEEGANTIYFGEGSWLTVV.

The V and J genes are TRBV7-6 and TRBJ2-7, with D possibly being TRBD2 (6 bases). The CDR3 has 13 amino acids. Germline V gene sequence: CDR1 SGHVS, CDR2 FNYEAQ. Trimming took off 5 bases at V and 3 bases at J, with 11 bases between the two ends. The CDR3 sequence: CASSPGEDYEQYF. In nucleotides, the CDR3 is TGTGCCAGCAGCCCCGGGGAGGACTACGAGCAGTACTTC.

The genes are TRBV5-5 and TRBJ1-6; TRBD1 agrees at 8 bases. The CDR3 has 15 residues. Germline V gene data show CDR1 as SGHKS and CDR2 as YYEKEE (reference sequence). With 4 bases clipped from V and 9 bases from J, the junction kept 9 bases outside the gene matches. The chain's CDR3 is CASSHGQGLGSPLHF. The CDR3 nucleotides are TGTGCCAGCAGCCACGGACAGGGACTGGGTTCACCCCTCCACTTT.

The J gene is TRBJ2-7, the V gene TRBV5-1; unclear D gene. Trimming cost V 2 bases and J 4 bases, with 7 bases left between them. This CDR3 comprises 12 residues. CDR1 SGHRS and CDR2 YFSETQ come from the germline V gene. CDR3: CASSLEQYEQYF. In DNA, the CDR3 is TGCGCCAGCAGCTTAGAGCAATACGAGCAGTACTTC.

The V gene is TRBV5-6, the J gene TRBJ2-7; 7 nucleotides agree with TRBD1. The CDR3 loop spans 14 amino acids. With 2 bases clipped from V and 5 bases from J, the junction kept 7 bases outside the gene matches. From germline, CDR1 is SGHDT and CDR2 YYEEEE. The CDR3 DNA sequence: TGTGCCAGCAGCTTAGGAACAGGGGCTGACGAGCAGTACTTC. It encodes CASSLGTGADEQYF. The full variable domain, rest sourced from reference TRBV5-6 and TRBJ2-7, is DAGVTQSPTHLIKTRGQQVTLRCSPKSGHDTVSWYQQALGQGPQFIFQYYEEEERQRGNFPDRFSGHQFPNYSSELNVNALLLGDSALYLCASSLGTGADEQYFGPGTRLTVT.

The rearrangement links TRBV24-1 to TRBJ2-1; 7 nucleotides agree with TRBD1. Germline loops: CDR1 KGHDR, CDR2 SFDVKD. The CDR3 spans 16 residues. V was clipped by 3 bases and J by 3 bases; unmatched bases: 7. The CDR3, as DNA: TGTGCCACCAGTGATCGACAGGGCGATATCTACAATGAGCAGTTCTTC. Its protein is CATSDRQGDIYNEQFF.

CDR3: CASSYTGNYGYTF. DNA for the CDR3: TGTGCCAGCAGTTATACAGGGAACTATGGCTACACCTTC. The chain employs TRBV6-5 and TRBJ1-2, with a possible D match to TRBD1 (6 bases). V was pared by 3 bases and J by 2 bases, with 7 bases between. Germline CDR1 MNHEY, CDR2 SVGAGI. The CDR3 is 13 amino acids.

The DNA of the CDR3 is TGTGCCAGCAGCCGACGGACACAGGGCGGCTACACCTTC. Its translation: CASSRRTQGGYTF. The chain is built from TRBV27 and TRBJ1-2, with D possibly TRBD1 on 6 matching bases. Between the trimmed V and J ends, which lost 6 bases and 8 bases, there was a span of 16 bases. The CDR3 sequence is 13 residues long. Germline V gene data show CDR1 as MNHEY and CDR2 as SMNVEV (reference sequence).

The V call is TRBV13, the J call TRBJ1-1; unclear D gene. This CDR3 spans 13 amino acids. CDR1 is PRHDT and CDR2 is FYEKMQ in the germline V gene (reference sequence). V was pared by 3 bases and J by 0 bases, with 5 bases between. The CDR3 loop is CASSFTVNTEAFF. CDR3 bases: TGTGCCAGCAGCTTCACAGTGAACACTGAAGCTTTCTTT.

The chain employs TRBV15 and TRBJ2-3, with D perhaps matching TRBD2 (6 bases). The germline V gene has CDR1 LNHNV and CDR2 YYDKDF (reference sequence). The V end was cut by 1 base, the J end by 4 bases, with 18 bases between. The CDR3 is 17 residues long. The CDR3 sequence: CATSRVRGGVSSDTQYF. CDR3 nucleotides: TGTGCCACCAGCAGAGTGCGGGGCGGGGTATCGTCAGATACGCAGTATTTT.

V and J are TRBV10-3 and TRBJ1-1, with TRBD1 as a possible D gene (5 bases). This CDR3 comprises 13 residues. V lost 4 bases, J lost 3 bases, and 9 bases lay in between. CDR1 is ENHRY and CDR2 is SYGVKD in the germline V gene. This CDR3 is CAISGRGDTEAFF. As DNA, the CDR3 is TGTGCCATCAGTGGGCGGGGGGACACTGAAGCTTTCTTT.

This chain joins TRBV18 and TRBJ2-5; a weak D match, TRBD1 (6 bases). The germline V gene encodes CDR1 KGHSH and CDR2 LQKENI. V lost 8 bases, J lost 5 bases, and 18 bases lay in between. This CDR3 region has 14 residues. This CDR3 reads CASNKQGISETQYF. CDR3 nucleotide sequence: TGTGCCAGCAATAAACAGGGTATATCGGAGACCCAGTACTTC.